This entry features one T cell receptor (beta chain) sequence. The data were obtained in a study of blood T cell repertoires in COVID-19. As for the study in general: PBMCs, B-cell-depleted T cells, or T cells were the source of the cDNA or gDNA that made up the material.

CDR1 and CDR2 from the germline V gene are SGHNT and YYREEE (reference sequence). V shed 5 bases and J 10 bases; nucleotides not matched to a gene: 10. The CDR3 sequence is 13 residues long. As handled by the study authors: Estimates of nucleated cell counts were drawn from the amplification of reference gene primers. Only in-frame clones appear in the TCRdb table, and some are missing; sequencing was by immunoSEQ multiplex PCR. That table is the source of V, J and clone size, and D and trimming were worked out from the DNA. The sample holds under 150,000 clones, 75% to 90% seen once. This sequence was found in a woman aged 45-59 years who had recovered from COVID-19. The chain joins TRBV5-4 to TRBJ1-1, with 8 bases matching TRBD1. Material for sequencing was PBMCs or T cells enriched from blood (not recorded which). The DNA of the CDR3 is TGTGCCAGCAGAAATACAGGGGGTAAGGGAGCTTTCTTT. As protein: CASRNTGGKGAFF.